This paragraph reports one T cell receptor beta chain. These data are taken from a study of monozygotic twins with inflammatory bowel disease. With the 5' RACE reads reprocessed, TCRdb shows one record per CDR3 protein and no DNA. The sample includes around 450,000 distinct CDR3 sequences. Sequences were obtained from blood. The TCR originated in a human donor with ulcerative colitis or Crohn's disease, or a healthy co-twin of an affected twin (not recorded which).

The CDR3 spells CASSLVSQETQYF. V is TRBV7-2 and J is TRBJ2-5. Germline CDR1 reads SGHTA; CDR2 reads FQGNSA. The CDR3 covers 13 residues.